Listed here are 32 T cell receptor beta chains from one sample, sequenced in a study of T-cell reconstitution after alpha-beta-depleted transplantation in children. It was with unique molecular identifiers that the TCRbeta library was prepared. MiXCR, applied by TCRdb to the PCR reads, yields one record per CDR3 protein. The sample includes 90,000 to 130,000 distinct CDR3 sequences, approximately 10% of them seen just once. The sequencing used PBMCs, collected before TCRalphabeta/CD19-depleted stem cell transplant. The source is a boy younger than 10 with acute lymphoblastic leukemia, due to receive a stem cell transplant.

This chain connects TRBV5-1 to TRBJ1-2; D gene uncertain. Germline values: CDR1 SGHRS, CDR2 YFSETQ. This CDR3 contains 14 residues. Trimming shortened V by 4 bases and J by 3 bases, and 13 bases separated the two germline ends. The chain's CDR3 is CASSKQLVDYGYTF. The DNA for the CDR3 is TGCGCCAGCAGCAAACAACTGGTAGACTATGGCTACACCTTC.

This clonotype was recorded many times. The chain couples TRBV10-2 to TRBJ2-1; 13 positions agree with TRBD2. CDR1 is WSHSY and CDR2 is SAAADI in the germline V gene. The CDR3 covers 17 residues. With V trimmed by 4 bases and J by 7 bases, 10 bases remained unmatched. This CDR3 is CASSGQGGTSGINEQFF. CDR3 sequence (DNA): TGCGCCAGCAGTGGCCAGGGGGGGACTAGCGGGATAAATGAGCAGTTCTTC.

This clonotype was observed many times. The chain joins TRBV5-5 to TRBJ1-1; D is undetermined. The CDR3 has 14 amino acids. Trimming pared 1 base from V and 1 base from J, leaving 8 bases between. Germline CDR1 reads SGHKS; CDR2 reads YYEKEE (reference sequence). As DNA, the CDR3 is TGTGCCAGCAGCTTGTTCCTTGAGAACACTGAAGCTTTCTTT. Amino acids: CASSLFLENTEAFF.

This chain uses TRBV5-1 with TRBJ2-5; D is ambiguous. V dropped 0 bases and J dropped 7 bases, with 10 bases sitting between them. The CDR3 length is 13 residues. Germline V gene lookup returns CDR1 SGHRS and CDR2 YFSETQ. The CDR3 here is CASSLEIVRTQYF. The CDR3 nucleotides are TGCGCCAGCAGCTTGGAGATCGTGAGGACCCAGTACTTC.

This clonotype was seen repeatedly, ten times or more. The chain employs TRBV3-1 and TRBJ1-3; D gene ambiguous. The CDR3 is 17 residues long. The germline V and J ends were trimmed by 1 base and 0 bases, with 13 bases remaining between them. Germline loops: CDR1 LGHDT, CDR2 YNNKEL (reference sequence). As DNA, the CDR3 is TGTGCCAGCAGCCAAGGTGGTATACGGAGCTCTGGAAACACCATATATTTT. Translation gives CASSQGGIRSSGNTIYF.

In its sample, this clonotype was seen a few times. The V and J genes are TRBV7-6 and TRBJ2-3, with 7 bases fitting TRBD1. Losses at the gene ends were 1 base for V and 1 base for J; bases not matched to a gene: 11. CDR1 is SGHVS, CDR2 FNYEAQ, per germline. This CDR3 region has 18 residues. This chain's CDR3 is CASSLVRGYRGGTDTQYF. CDR3 nucleotides: TGTGCCAGCAGCTTAGTCCGGGGATACAGGGGAGGCACAGATACGCAGTATTTT.

This chain connects TRBV14 to TRBJ2-7; TRBD1 aligns across 7 bases. Germline lookup yields CDR1 SGHDN and CDR2 FVKESK. The CDR3 is 13 residues long. Germline trimming cut 4 bases from V and 1 base from J; bases unmatched to any gene: 1. CDR3 coding DNA: TGTGCCAGCAGCCCGGACAGGTCCTACGAGCAGTACTTC. Protein product: CASSPDRSYEQYF.

This clonotype has just a few counts. This chain connects TRBV4-2 to TRBJ2-7, with 8 bases aligning to TRBD2. The CDR3 runs 18 residues. With 0 bases clipped from V and 5 bases from J, the junction kept 15 bases outside the gene matches. CDR1 and CDR2 from the germline V gene are LGHNA and YNFKEQ. This CDR3 reads CASSQEASSGTSIHEQYF. Here the CDR3 DNA reads TGTGCCAGCAGCCAAGAAGCCTCATCCGGGACTAGTATCCACGAGCAGTACTTC.

This chain connects TRBV3-1 to TRBJ2-1; 7 nucleotides agree with TRBD1. The CDR3 totals 15 residues. V was clipped by 1 base and J by 8 bases; unmatched bases: 8. CDR1 and CDR2 (germline): LGHDT, YNNKEL (reference sequence). The CDR3 here is CASSQVGTEGYEQFF. Here the CDR3 DNA reads TGTGCCAGCAGCCAAGTGGGGACAGAGGGGTATGAGCAGTTCTTC.

For this clonotype: A read error is possible here, since a much larger clone lies one base away. The V and J genes are TRBV20-1 and TRBJ2-7; 8 bases align to TRBD2. Per germline, CDR1 DFQATT and CDR2 SNEGSKA (reference sequence). CDR3 length equals 15 residues. J lost 7 bases, V lost 0 bases, and 11 bases had no gene match. CDR3: CSARDWTSHLREQYF. The CDR3 DNA follows: TGCAGTGCTAGAGATTGGACTAGCCACTTAAGGGAGCAGTACTTC.

This clonotype appeared many times. This chain connects TRBV12-3 or TRBV12-4 to TRBJ1-1; no clear D. V was clipped by 1 base and J by 6 bases, with 12 bases between them. This CDR3 has 14 residues. The CDR3 is CASSLGGETPEAFF. CDR3 in DNA: TGTGCCAGCAGTTTAGGCGGGGAGACGCCTGAAGCTTTCTTT.

This clonotype was seen a handful of times. The chain recombines TRBV20-1 with TRBJ2-5, with D unresolved. The CDR3 is 13 amino acids. Germline values: CDR1 DFQATT, CDR2 SNEGSKA (reference sequence). Between the trimmed V and J ends, which lost 6 bases and 2 bases, there was a span of 13 bases. DNA for the CDR3: TGCAGTGCCACCCAGGAAACACAAGAGACCCAGTACTTC. This translates into CSATQETQETQYF.

This clonotype was recorded a few times. The chain carries TRBV7-9 and TRBJ2-1; D is uncertain. The CDR3 extends over 11 amino acids. Germline loops: CDR1 SEHNR, CDR2 FQNEAQ (reference sequence). V lost 2 bases and J lost 7, with 3 bases in between. The DNA for the CDR3 is TGTGCCAGCAGCTTAACGAATGAGCAGTTCTTC. Encoded protein: CASSLTNEQFF.

This sequence joins TRBV6-2 or TRBV6-3 and TRBJ2-1; tentatively, D is TRBD2 (5 bases). CDR1 is MNHEY, CDR2 SVGEGT, per germline. The CDR3 is made up of 15 amino acids. The V gene lost 5 bases and the J gene lost 4 bases, with 15 bases spanning the gap. The CDR3 is CASSPRSGKYNEQFF. Here the CDR3 DNA reads TGTGCCAGCAGTCCCCGGAGCGGTAAATACAATGAGCAGTTCTTC.

This clonotype was seen at least ten times. The chain couples TRBV5-1 to TRBJ2-1, with 9 bases aligning to TRBD1. Germline V gene data show CDR1 as SGHRS and CDR2 as YFSETQ. This CDR3 spans 16 amino acids. Trimming cost V 2 bases and J 5 bases; bases outside gene matches: 8. CDR3 sequence reads: CASSLVPGTGNNEQFF. The CDR3 region has the DNA TGCGCCAGCAGCTTAGTCCCCGGGACAGGGAACAATGAGCAGTTCTTC.

This clonotype was seen a few times. This sequence joins TRBV4-1 and TRBJ2-1; 12 bases are shared with TRBD2. From germline, CDR1 is MGHRA and CDR2 YSYEKL. V shed 1 base, J shed 0 bases, and the junction held 10 bases outside the gene matches. The CDR3 runs 20 residues. The CDR3 reads CASSQATSGRIGGSYNEQFF. CDR3 nucleotide sequence: TGCGCCAGCAGCCAAGCAACTAGCGGGAGGATAGGAGGCTCCTACAATGAGCAGTTCTTC.

The DNA of the CDR3 is TGTGCCAGCAGTTACAGTAACACTGAAGCTTTCTTT. Encoded protein: CASSYSNTEAFF. The chain recombines TRBV6-5 with TRBJ1-1; D gene ambiguous. Trimming took 2 bases from V and 2 from J, leaving 3 bases between them. The CDR3 has 12 amino acids. Looked up from germline, CDR1 is MNHEY and CDR2 is SVGAGI.

This clonotype turned up a few times. This chain links TRBV20-1 with TRBJ2-1, with 7 bases identical to TRBD2. This CDR3 contains 11 residues. Trimming at V came to 5 bases and at J to 12 bases, leaving 7 bases not matched to a gene. The V gene's germline CDR1 is DFQATT and CDR2 SNEGSKA (reference sequence). CDR3 loop: CSAPREAGQFF. The CDR3 nucleotides are TGCAGTGCTCCCCGGGAGGCGGGGCAGTTCTTC.

Many counts were recorded for this clonotype. The V gene is TRBV5-1, the J gene TRBJ2-5; D not certain. V lost 3 bases to trimming and J lost 4 bases, with 13 bases between them. Germline V lookup: CDR1 SGHRS, CDR2 YFSETQ. The CDR3 covers 14 residues. CDR3: CASSSGVFGETQYF. CDR3 sequence (DNA): TGCGCCAGCAGCTCCGGAGTCTTCGGAGAGACCCAGTACTTC.

The chain is built from TRBV18 and TRBJ2-1; the match to TRBD2 covers 15 bases. This CDR3 has 16 residues. Germline CDR1 is KGHSH and CDR2 is LQKENI. V dropped 4 bases and J dropped 9; count of bases not matched to a gene: 7. CDR3 in amino acids: CASSHFPGLAGGEQFF. The DNA for the CDR3 is TGTGCCAGCTCACACTTCCCGGGACTAGCGGGAGGTGAGCAGTTCTTC.

This clonotype has a handful of counts. V usage is TRBV20-1 and J usage is TRBJ1-1, with D tentatively TRBD1 (5 bases). The V end was cut by 0 bases, the J end by 1 base, with 12 bases between. The CDR3 has 15 amino acids. Per germline, CDR1 DFQATT and CDR2 SNEGSKA (reference sequence). CDR3 in amino acids: CSARDGGQWNTEAFF. The CDR3, as DNA: TGCAGTGCTAGAGATGGGGGTCAGTGGAACACTGAAGCTTTCTTT.

The chain carries TRBV2 and TRBJ2-5; 7 nucleotides align to TRBD2. The CDR3 is 12 residues long. CDR1 is SNHLY and CDR2 is FYNNEI in the germline V gene. Here the CDR3 reads CVSGRQQETQYF. In DNA form, the CDR3 reads TGTGTGTCCGGGAGGCAACAAGAGACCCAGTACTTC.

This clonotype was seen more than once but under ten times. The V and J genes are TRBV7-9 and TRBJ2-6; D is undetermined. Germline V gene lookup returns CDR1 SEHNR and CDR2 FQNEAQ (reference sequence). V was trimmed by 10 bases and J by 5 bases, leaving 18 bases between them. This CDR3 is 15 amino acids long. The DNA for the CDR3 is TGTGCCACCGACGAGTGGGCAACCAGGGCCAACGTCCTGACTTTC. Translation: CATDEWATRANVLTF.

Here the CDR3 DNA reads TGCAGCGTTATGGTCAGCTCCTACAATGAGCAGTTCTTC. This codes for CSVMVSSYNEQFF. The V and J genes are TRBV29-1 and TRBJ2-1; no firm D call. The V and J ends lost 5 bases and 0 bases respectively, with 8 bases between them. Germline CDR1 reads SQVTM; CDR2 reads ANQGSEA. CDR3 size: 13 residues.

In this sample, this clonotype turned up a few times. V is TRBV29-1 and J is TRBJ1-2, with TRBD1 as a possible D gene (5 bases). Germline-derived CDR1 and CDR2 are SQVTM and ANQGSEA. Between the trimmed V and J ends, which lost 8 bases and 5 bases, there was a span of 15 bases. The CDR3 loop spans 12 amino acids. CDR3 in DNA: TGCAGCATAAGGGACGGAGGATATGGCTACACCTTC. This translates into CSIRDGGYGYTF.

This chain joins TRBV29-1 and TRBJ1-2; D is unresolved. The CDR3 spans 11 residues. Per germline, CDR1 SQVTM and CDR2 ANQGSEA. Trimming shortened V by 2 bases and J by 4 bases, and 5 bases separated the two germline ends. The CDR3 sequence is CSVESRYGYTF. CDR3 DNA: TGCAGCGTTGAAAGCCGCTATGGCTACACCTTC.

This clonotype was recorded a few times. The chain has TRBV6-1 and TRBJ1-3; D might be TRBD1 (6 bases). V lost 7 bases to trimming and J lost 4 bases, with 17 bases between them. This CDR3 has 15 amino acids. Germline V lookup: CDR1 MNHNS, CDR2 SASEGT. The CDR3 is CASTWNRESGNTIYF. Written as DNA, the CDR3 is TGTGCCAGCACCTGGAACAGGGAATCCGGAAACACCATATATTTT.

The chain joins TRBV5-1 to TRBJ2-3, with 10 bases identical to TRBD2. The length of the CDR3 is 17 residues. J lost 2 bases, V lost 4 bases, and 10 bases had no gene match. Germline-derived CDR1 and CDR2 are SGHRS and YFSETQ. Written as DNA, the CDR3 is TGCGCCAGCAGCCCCTATAAGGGGACTAGCGCCACAGATACGCAGTATTTT. It encodes CASSPYKGTSATDTQYF.

This clonotype was counted a few times. The chain is built from TRBV20-1 and TRBJ2-5; the match to TRBD2 covers 10 bases. Germline V gene lookup returns CDR1 DFQATT and CDR2 SNEGSKA (reference sequence). The CDR3 is 18 residues long. V shed 1 base, J shed 6 bases, and the junction held 17 bases outside the gene matches. The CDR3 region is CSARGRLAGAEVYQTQYF. CDR3 coding DNA: TGCAGTGCTAGAGGGCGGCTAGCGGGAGCCGAGGTTTACCAGACCCAGTACTTC.

The chain is built from TRBV3-1 and TRBJ2-6; D is uncertain. Germline V gives CDR1 LGHDT, CDR2 YNNKEL (reference sequence). This CDR3 is built from 15 residues. V lost 4 bases to trimming and J lost 2 bases, with 9 bases between them. The CDR3 sequence: CASSLTATGANVLTF. Here the CDR3 DNA reads TGTGCCAGCAGCCTAACGGCGACTGGGGCCAACGTCCTGACTTTC. Variable domain in full (rest from reference TRBV3-1 and TRBJ2-6): DTAVSQTPKYLVTQMGNDKSIKCEQNLGHDTMYWYKQDSKKFLKIMFSYNNKELIINETVPNRFSPKSPDKAHLNLHINSLELGDSAVYFCASSLTATGANVLTFGAGSRLTVL.

This clonotype appeared a few times. V usage is TRBV27 and J usage is TRBJ2-2; 8 bases align to TRBD1. In germline, CDR1 is MNHEY, CDR2 SMNVEV (reference sequence). V lost 0 bases, J lost 4 bases, and 4 bases stayed unmatched. There are 16 residues in the CDR3. In nucleotides, the CDR3 is TGTGCCAGCAGTTTATCCCCCCAGGGGGCCACCGGGGAGCTGTTTTTT. This sequence encodes CASSLSPQGATGELFF.

This clonotype was found many times. This chain connects TRBV5-1 to TRBJ2-5, with 9 bases identical to TRBD2. CDR1 is SGHRS, CDR2 YFSETQ, per germline. V trimming: 7 bases; J trimming: 0 bases; junction bases outside the gene matches: 7. The CDR3 is made up of 15 amino acids. CDR3 sequence: CASGSGGVYQETQYF. DNA of the CDR3: TGCGCCAGCGGTAGCGGGGGCGTGTACCAAGAGACCCAGTACTTC.